The clone carrying this TCR beta chain was detected only a few times. Its antigen is unknown. Germline lookup yields CDR1 MNHNS and CDR2 SASEGT. J lost 2 bases, V lost 7 bases, and 9 bases had no gene match. This CDR3 has 15 amino acids. Use of 60 Vbeta and 13 Jbeta primers characterized the PCR. Assay: immunoSEQ multiplex PCR; the TCRdb copy retains only in-frame clones and omits some. The sample has 60,000 to 70,000 clones, around 75% seen once. This sample stems from a study of cytomegalovirus exposure and HLA in healthy donors. The wider study: Inside one of the first data releases sat around 77 million unique TCRs taken from HLA-typed donors. Study-wide findings and caveats: Indistinguishability led to the exclusion of some V segments, TRBV6-2 and TRBV6-3 included. 16,951 TCR beta sequences were associated with HLA alleles at 0.05 false discovery rate in a later analysis.

The sequence was collected from a man in his sixties in good health and CMV-seropositive. The sequencing sample was made of PBMCs. J is TRBJ1-2 and V is TRBV6-1, with 8 bases lining up with TRBD1. CDR3 nucleotides: TGTGCCAGCATTCCGGCCAGGGGGCTGAACTATGGCTACACCTTC. It encodes CASIPARGLNYGYTF.